Below, 18 T cell receptor beta chains from the same sample are listed, as sequenced in a study of shared clonotypes between healthy human individuals. Profiled with immunoSEQ multiplex PCR; TCRdb holds only in-frame clones, not every one. This table has 1,400,000 or so clones, around 98.5% appearing once. Sequenced material: naive CD4+ T cells sorted from blood. The subset denotes: CD45RA+ positively selected. Receptors were obtained from a man younger than 40 in good health.

DNA for the CDR3: TGCGCCAGCGAGGGCCCTAGCACAGATACGCAGTATTTT. It yields the protein CASEGPSTDTQYF. The chain recombines TRBV5-1 with TRBJ2-3, with D possibly TRBD2 on 5 matching bases. CDR3 size: 13 residues. The V gene's germline CDR1 is SGHRS and CDR2 YFSETQ. V shed 7 bases and J shed 0 bases, with 9 bases lying between them.

This sequence joins TRBV4-3 and TRBJ2-1, with TRBD2 matching 14 bases. There are 18 residues in the CDR3. The germline V gene has CDR1 LGHNA and CDR2 YSLEER. Unmatched junction bases numbered 6, after V lost 1 base and J lost 4 bases. The CDR3 is CASSQAGTSGGNYNEQFF. The CDR3 DNA reads as TGCGCCAGCAGCCAAGCCGGGACTAGCGGGGGTAATTACAATGAGCAGTTCTTC.

This chain uses TRBV7-9 with TRBJ1-2; tentatively, D is TRBD1 (6 bases). The CDR3 has 15 residues. Trimming removed 6 bases from V and 7 bases from J, with 21 bases in between. Germline V lookup: CDR1 SEHNR, CDR2 FQNEAQ (reference sequence). The CDR3 nucleotides read TGTGCCAGCAGTTACGAACGCGGGGGGCCCAGTGGCTACACCTTC. It codes for CASSYERGGPSGYTF.

V gene TRBV28 combines with J gene TRBJ2-7; D is unresolved. Germline V CDR1 and CDR2: MDHEN, SYDVKM. The CDR3 contains 13 residues. The V gene lost 2 bases and the J gene lost 2 bases, with 7 bases spanning the gap. CDR3 DNA: TGTGCCAGCAGTTTACAGGTTACCTACGAGCAGTACTTC. Amino acids: CASSLQVTYEQYF. The full variable domain, rest sourced from reference TRBV28 and TRBJ2-7, is DVKVTQSSRYLVKRTGEKVFLECVQDMDHENMFWYRQDPGLGLRLIYFSYDVKMKEKGDIPEGYSVSREKKERFSLILESASTNQTSMYLCASSLQVTYEQYFGPGTRLTVT.

This sequence joins TRBV29-1 and TRBJ1-5; 7 positions agree with TRBD1. There are 15 residues in the CDR3. V shed 5 bases, J shed 6 bases, and the junction held 13 bases outside the gene matches. Germline V CDR1 and CDR2: SQVTM, ANQGSEA. The CDR3 DNA reads TGCAGCGTTAGGCAGGGGGTCGAAGTTAGTCAGCCCCAGCATTTT. It is translated as CSVRQGVEVSQPQHF.

The chain links TRBV28 to TRBJ2-7; no firm D call. Germline loops: CDR1 MDHEN, CDR2 SYDVKM. The CDR3 is made up of 16 amino acids. V was cut by 3 bases and J by 4 bases, with 19 bases left in between. CDR3 protein: CASSFPRPDGSYEQYF. The CDR3, as DNA: TGTGCCAGCAGTTTCCCCCGACCCGACGGGTCTTACGAGCAGTACTTC.

The chain is built from TRBV4-3 and TRBJ2-1, with no clear D. CDR3 length: 15 residues. Germline CDR1 LGHNA, CDR2 YSLEER. V was clipped by 1 base and J by 7 bases, with 14 bases between them. In DNA form, the CDR3 reads TGCGCCAGCAGCCAAGTGCAGTCATTGGGTAATGAGCAGTTCTTC. Protein: CASSQVQSLGNEQFF.

This chain links TRBV18 with TRBJ2-1; D might be TRBD1 or TRBD2, each matching 5 bases. The germline V and J ends were trimmed by 6 bases and 8 bases, with 17 bases remaining between them. CDR1 and CDR2 (germline): KGHSH, LQKENI. The CDR3 spans 14 residues. CDR3 DNA sequence: TGTGCCAGCTCTGCCCTCGGGCAGGGACATGAGCAGTTCTTC. Translating gives CASSALGQGHEQFF.

The genes are TRBV7-6 and TRBJ2-7; D unresolved. V was clipped by 1 base and J by 2 bases, with 9 bases between them. Germline CDR1 reads SGHVS; CDR2 reads FNYEAQ. This CDR3 spans 14 amino acids. As DNA, the CDR3 is TGTGCCAGCAGCTTAGTCGCAGGCACCTACGAGCAGTACTTC. It specifies CASSLVAGTYEQYF.

The chain is built from TRBV2 and TRBJ2-7; D is perhaps TRBD2 (7 bases). Germline-derived CDR1 and CDR2 are SNHLY and FYNNEI. CDR3 length: 11 residues. Trimming cost V 8 bases and J 6 bases, with 11 bases left between them. CDR3 in amino acids: CASLAGAEQYF. The DNA for the CDR3 is TGTGCCAGCCTTGCGGGGGCCGAGCAGTACTTC.

Concerning this clone: Other DNA sequences from this sample encode an identical CDR3 as well. The CDR3 spells CASSLGGLNTEAFF. In nucleotides, the CDR3 is TGTGCCAGCAGCTTGGGGGGCTTGAACACTGAAGCTTTCTTT. The rearrangement joins TRBV5-4 to TRBJ1-1, with D possibly TRBD1 on 5 matching bases. Looked up from germline, CDR1 is SGHNT and CDR2 is YYREEE (reference sequence). The CDR3 runs to 14 residues. V shed 0 bases and J shed 0 bases, with 6 bases lying between them.

The chain combines TRBV2 with TRBJ2-7; possibly TRBD1 or TRBD2 for D (6 bases each). Trimming took 3 bases from V and 5 from J, leaving 17 bases between them. This CDR3 is built from 15 residues. The germline V gene has CDR1 SNHLY and CDR2 FYNNEI. The CDR3 DNA sequence: TGTGCCAGCAGTGAGAGGCCTAGGGGGGCCCACGAGCAGTACTTC. The encoded protein is CASSERPRGAHEQYF.

The table lists this clone with a count of one. The chain joins TRBV4-3 to TRBJ2-1, with D perhaps matching TRBD2 (5 bases). Between the trimmed V and J ends, which lost 1 base and 3 bases, there was a span of 10 bases. There are 15 residues in the CDR3. CDR1 LGHNA and CDR2 YSLEER come from the germline V gene. CDR3 region: CASSQGEGDYNEQFF. DNA for the CDR3: TGCGCCAGCAGCCAAGGAGAGGGTGACTACAATGAGCAGTTCTTC.

The chain combines TRBV7-8 with TRBJ2-2, with 7 bases identical to TRBD2. Trimming removed 5 bases from V and 6 bases from J; junction bases left unmatched: 3. CDR3 length: 13 residues. Germline values: CDR1 SGHVS, CDR2 FQNEAQ. The CDR3 DNA sequence: TGTGCCAGCAGCGCCGGACTAGCCGGGGAGCTGTTTTTT. As protein: CASSAGLAGELFF.

This chain connects TRBV14 to TRBJ2-7; 9 bases map to TRBD2. From germline, CDR1 is SGHDN and CDR2 FVKESK. The CDR3 runs to 16 residues. With 2 bases clipped from V and 2 bases from J, the junction kept 7 bases outside the gene matches. CDR3 DNA: TGTGCCAGCAGCCAAAGGGCTAGCGGGAAAACCTACGAGCAGTACTTC. It translates to CASSQRASGKTYEQYF.

The gene calls are TRBV7-2 and TRBJ2-7, with a tentative D call TRBD2 (5 bases). This CDR3 contains 14 residues. Trimming stripped 1 base from V and 6 bases from J, with 13 bases between. Germline lookup yields CDR1 SGHTA and CDR2 FQGNSA. The CDR3 is CASSLGASYSEQYF. For the CDR3, the DNA is TGTGCCAGCAGCTTAGGGGCTAGCTATAGCGAGCAGTACTTC.

V usage is TRBV7-9 and J usage is TRBJ1-2, with D tentatively TRBD1 (5 bases). The CDR3 has 16 residues. V lost 8 bases, J lost 1 base, and 20 bases lay in between. Germline CDR1 SEHNR, CDR2 FQNEAQ (reference sequence). Here the CDR3 DNA reads TGTGCCAGCGCCGAGGGACCGCTAACCGTTAACTATGGCTACACCTTC. This gives the protein CASAEGPLTVNYGYTF.

The CDR3 nucleotides are TGTGCCAGCAGCTTAGATCACAGGGTGAGCAATGAGCAGTTCTTC. Translation: CASSLDHRVSNEQFF. The chain links TRBV7-2 to TRBJ2-1, with a possible D match to TRBD1 (6 bases). Trimming took off 1 base at V and 6 bases at J, with 13 bases between the two ends. From germline, CDR1 is SGHTA and CDR2 FQGNSA. The CDR3 is made up of 15 amino acids.